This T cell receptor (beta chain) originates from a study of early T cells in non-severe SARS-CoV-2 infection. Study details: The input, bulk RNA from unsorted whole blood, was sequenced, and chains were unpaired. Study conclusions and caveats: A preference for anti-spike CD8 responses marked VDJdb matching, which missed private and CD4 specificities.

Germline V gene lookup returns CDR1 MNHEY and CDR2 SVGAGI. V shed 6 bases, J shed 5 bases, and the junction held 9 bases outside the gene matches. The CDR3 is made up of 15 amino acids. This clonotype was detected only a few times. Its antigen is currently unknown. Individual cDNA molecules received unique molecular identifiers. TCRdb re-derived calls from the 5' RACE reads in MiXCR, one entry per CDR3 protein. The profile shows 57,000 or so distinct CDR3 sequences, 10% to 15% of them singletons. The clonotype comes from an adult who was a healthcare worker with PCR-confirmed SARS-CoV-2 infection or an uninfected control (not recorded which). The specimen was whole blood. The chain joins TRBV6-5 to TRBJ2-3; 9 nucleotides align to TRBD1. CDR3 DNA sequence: TGTGCCAGCAGCGAAGGGACAGGGAGGGTAGATACGCAGTATTTT. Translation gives CASSEGTGRVDTQYF.